Shown below are 24 T cell receptor beta chains from a single sample sequenced in a study of PD-L1 blockade in urothelial cancer. The data were produced by immunoSEQ multiplex PCR, yet TCRdb's version contains in-frame clones alone and is incomplete. The data show roughly 48,000 clones, with approximately 84% seen just once and 5.8% held by the top ten. The specimen comprised PBMCs, sampled around atezolizumab (anti-PD-L1) treatment. The source of these receptors is a man aged 40-49 years with urothelial cancer.

The chain recombines TRBV2 with TRBJ2-2; the match to TRBD2 covers 12 bases. The junction had 5 bases not matched to a gene; V was cut back by 7 bases and J by 8 bases. The V gene's germline CDR1 is SNHLY and CDR2 FYNNEI. This CDR3 contains 14 residues. The CDR3 protein is CASIVGLAGGELFF. The CDR3 region has the DNA TGTGCCAGCATCGTAGGACTAGCGGGAGGGGAGCTGTTTTTT. Complete variable domain (other parts from reference TRBV2 and TRBJ2-2): EPEVTQTPSHQVTQMGQEVILRCVPISNHLYFYWYRQILGQKVEFLVSFYNNEISEKSEIFDDQFSVERPDGSNFTLKIRSTKLEDSAMYFCASIVGLAGGELFFGEGSRLTVL.

V gene TRBV5-4 combines with J gene TRBJ2-3; no clear D gene. Trimming shortened V by 4 bases and J by 8 bases, and 11 bases separated the two germline ends. The CDR3 totals 12 residues. The germline V gene encodes CDR1 SGHNT and CDR2 YYREEE (reference sequence). CDR3 coding DNA: TGTGCCAGCAGCCTAGAAGTCGGTACGCAGTATTTT. This encodes CASSLEVGTQYF.

The rearrangement links TRBV19 to TRBJ2-5; D perhaps matches TRBD2 (5 bases). This CDR3 is built from 13 residues. V was pared by 5 bases and J by 1 base, with 8 bases between. Germline V CDR1 and CDR2: LNHDA, SQIVND (reference sequence). The chain's CDR3 is CASSEGLQETQYF. CDR3 DNA: TGTGCCAGTAGTGAAGGACTCCAAGAGACCCAGTACTTC.

This clone was detected only a few times. V usage is TRBV6-1 and J usage is TRBJ1-1; D is uncertain. The V and J ends lost 0 bases and 11 bases respectively, with 16 bases between them. The CDR3 length is 14 residues. Germline values: CDR1 MNHNS, CDR2 SASEGT. This CDR3 is CASSEALLRGWAFF. In nucleotides, the CDR3 is TGTGCCAGCAGTGAAGCGCTTTTAAGAGGCTGGGCTTTCTTT.

Notes on this clone: The junction shows a germline mismatch at one end, possibly a read error. The chain combines TRBV5-4 with TRBJ2-2, with D tentatively TRBD1 (6 bases). The germline CDR1 and CDR2 sequences are SGHNT and YYREEE (reference sequence). CDR3 length equals 15 residues. The CDR3 spells CASSLGQPNAGELFF. CDR3 nucleotides: TGTGCCAGCAGCTTAGGACAGCCGAACGCCGGGGAGCTGTTTTTT.

The CDR3 DNA sequence: TGTGCCAGCAGCCCTGGAGGGAGCTCTGGAAACACCATATATTTT. Protein sequence: CASSPGGSSGNTIYF. The rearrangement joins TRBV5-6 to TRBJ1-3, with D unresolved. The germline V and J ends were trimmed by 4 bases and 0 bases, with 11 bases remaining between them. CDR1 is SGHDT and CDR2 is YYEEEE in the germline V gene. This CDR3 has 15 amino acids.

This chain connects TRBV6-4 to TRBJ1-1, with 7 bases matching TRBD1. CDR3 length: 12 residues. Germline V gene data show CDR1 as MRHNA and CDR2 as SNTAGT. The junction had 10 bases not matched to a gene; V was cut back by 7 bases and J by 11 bases. The CDR3 region is CASTSYRGEAFF. The CDR3 coding sequence is TGTGCCAGCACTTCGTACAGGGGTGAGGCTTTCTTT.

CDR3 protein: CASSIRGGRNNEQFF. The DNA for the CDR3 is TGTGCCAGTAGTATTCGGGGCGGGAGGAACAATGAGCAGTTCTTC. The rearrangement joins TRBV19 to TRBJ2-1, with 8 bases identical to TRBD2. The CDR3 has 15 residues. Germline V CDR1 and CDR2: LNHDA, SQIVND (reference sequence). V gave up 3 bases and J gave up 5 bases; unmatched junction bases: 6.

The chain carries TRBV5-1 and TRBJ1-3; D not certain. The CDR3 runs to 17 residues. V lost 2 bases and J 0 bases, leaving 15 bases between the germline ends. The germline V gene encodes CDR1 SGHRS and CDR2 YFSETQ. The CDR3 loop reads CASSFRDFGSSGNTIYF. The CDR3 DNA follows: TGCGCCAGCAGCTTCCGGGATTTCGGTAGCTCTGGAAACACCATATATTTT.

The V call is TRBV28, the J call TRBJ2-1; 15 bases align to TRBD2. V lost 6 bases, J lost 10 bases, and 13 bases stayed unmatched. Germline CDR1 MDHEN, CDR2 SYDVKM. CDR3 length: 17 residues. CDR3: CASRKRPGLAGGGEQFF. CDR3 in DNA: TGTGCCAGCAGGAAGAGACCGGGACTAGCGGGAGGTGGGGAGCAGTTCTTC.

The chain carries TRBV7-2 and TRBJ1-4; TRBD1 is a possible D gene (6 bases). V was shortened by 5 bases and J by 5 bases, with 15 bases between the two germline ends. Germline values: CDR1 SGHTA, CDR2 FQGNSA. The CDR3 consists of 15 residues. CDR3 sequence reads: CASSQFPGANEKLFF. The CDR3 nucleotides read TGTGCCAGCAGCCAATTTCCAGGGGCAAATGAAAAACTGTTTTTT.

This chain joins TRBV23-1 and TRBJ1-4, with 10 bases aligning to TRBD1. TRBV23-1 is an open reading frame, and its role is uncertain. The CDR3 contains 14 residues. The J segment lost 8 bases and the V segment lost 8 bases, leaving 8 bases of the junction unmatched. CDR3 sequence reads: CASPWDRGGEKLFF. The DNA of the CDR3 is TGCGCCAGCCCTTGGGACAGGGGAGGGGAAAAACTGTTTTTT.

The chain combines TRBV5-6 with TRBJ2-7, with D tentatively TRBD2 (5 bases). CDR1 and CDR2 (germline): SGHDT, YYEEEE. There are 13 residues in the CDR3. Trimming stripped 5 bases from V and 2 bases from J, with 11 bases between. The CDR3 DNA sequence: TGTGCCAGCAGATCAGCGGCCACCTACGAGCAGTACTTC. This codes for CASRSAATYEQYF. The variable domain in full, completed from reference TRBV5-6 and TRBJ2-7, reads DAGVTQSPTHLIKTRGQQVTLRCSPKSGHDTVSWYQQALGQGPQFIFQYYEEEERQRGNFPDRFSGHQFPNYSSELNVNALLLGDSALYLCASRSAATYEQYFGPGTRLTVT.

V and J are TRBV6-4 and TRBJ2-6, with D perhaps TRBD1 (6 bases). V dropped 3 bases and J dropped 3 bases, with 9 bases sitting between them. The germline V gene encodes CDR1 MRHNA and CDR2 SNTAGT. The CDR3 length is 15 residues. The CDR3 loop is CASSERGSGANVLTF. CDR3 nucleotide sequence: TGTGCCAGCAGTGAGAGGGGGAGTGGGGCCAACGTCCTGACTTTC.

The rearrangement joins TRBV7-9 to TRBJ2-7; D not resolved. From germline, CDR1 is SEHNR and CDR2 FQNEAQ (reference sequence). This CDR3 is built from 11 residues. The V end was cut by 5 bases, the J end by 6 bases, with 8 bases between. CDR3 sequence reads: CASSGTAEQYF. The DNA for the CDR3 is TGTGCCAGCAGCGGTACAGCCGAGCAGTACTTC. Filled out from reference TRBV7-9 and TRBJ2-7, the complete variable domain reads DTGVSQNPRHKITKRGQNVTFRCDPISEHNRLYWYRQTLGQGPEFLTYFQNEAQLEKSRLLSDRFSAERPKGSFSTLEIQRTEQGDSAMYLCASSGTAEQYFGPGTRLTVT.

V usage is TRBV5-6 and J usage is TRBJ2-7; no clear D. This CDR3 is built from 15 residues. The V gene lost 1 base and the J gene lost 3 bases, with 14 bases spanning the gap. Germline V gene sequence: CDR1 SGHDT, CDR2 YYEEEE. The CDR3 DNA sequence: TGTGCCAGCAGCTTGTGGGCAGAAGGTTTCTACGAGCAGTACTTC. This gives the protein CASSLWAEGFYEQYF.

The J gene is TRBJ1-4, the V gene TRBV28; D is possibly TRBD1 (6 bases). V was clipped by 7 bases and J by 6 bases, with 12 bases between them. Germline CDR1 MDHEN, CDR2 SYDVKM. CDR3 length equals 13 residues. This CDR3 is CASIAGADEKLFF. The DNA for the CDR3 is TGTGCCAGCATAGCAGGGGCGGATGAAAAACTGTTTTTT.

The chain combines TRBV11-2 with TRBJ1-2; 7 bases line up with TRBD1. From germline, CDR1 is SGHAT and CDR2 FQNNGV. CDR3 length: 15 amino acids. The ends lost 3 bases at V and 3 bases at J; junction bases unmatched: 7. CDR3 in DNA: TGTGCCAGCAGCTTGGGAGTTGGGACAGACTATGGCTACACCTTC. Translating gives CASSLGVGTDYGYTF.

As concerns this clone: Relative to the germline gene, one junction end is altered; a read error may explain this. The chain joins TRBV5-5 to TRBJ2-1; D uncertain. This CDR3 is 14 amino acids long. CDR1 SGHKS and CDR2 YYEKEE come from the germline V gene (reference sequence). The CDR3 loop is CASSLLMAYNKQFF. CDR3 sequence (DNA): TGTGCCAGCAGCTTGCTGATGGCATACAATAAGCAGTTCTTC. Full variable domain (rest looked up from reference TRBV5-5 and TRBJ2-1): DAGVTQSPTHLIKTRGQQVTLRCSPISGHKSVSWYQQVLGQGPQFIFQYYEKEERGRGNFPDRFSARQFPNYSSELNVNALLLGDSALYLCASSLLMAYNKQFFGPGTRLTVL.

This chain connects TRBV19 to TRBJ2-7, with 8 bases matching TRBD2. The germline V gene encodes CDR1 LNHDA and CDR2 SQIVND (reference sequence). The CDR3 extends over 17 amino acids. J gave up 0 bases and V 7 bases, and 14 bases lay outside the gene matches. CDR3 DNA sequence: TGTGCCAGTACTACTCGTGGTAGCGGGAACAGCTCCTACGAGCAGTACTTC. It codes for CASTTRGSGNSSYEQYF.

The gene calls are TRBV5-1 and TRBJ2-2; 7 positions agree with TRBD2. Germline values: CDR1 SGHRS, CDR2 YFSETQ. There are 16 residues in the CDR3. V lost 0 bases and J lost 3; bases outside the gene matches: 5. DNA for the CDR3: TGCGCCAGCAGCTTGGGAACTAGCGCCTACACCGGGGAGCTGTTTTTT. Protein sequence: CASSLGTSAYTGELFF. Combining the CDR3 with reference TRBV5-1 and TRBJ2-2 gives the whole variable domain KAGVTQTPRYLIKTRGQQVTLSCSPISGHRSVSWYQQTPGQGLQFLFEYFSETQRNKGNFPGRFSGRQFSNSRSEMNVSTLELGDSALYLCASSLGTSAYTGELFFGEGSRLTVL.

The gene calls are TRBV11-3 and TRBJ1-1; no clear D gene. V was cut by 1 base and J by 1 base, with 10 bases left in between. The CDR3 is 15 amino acids. The V gene's germline CDR1 is SGHNT and CDR2 YENEEA. CDR3 loop: CASSLGGLTNTEAFF. CDR3 bases: TGTGCCAGCAGCTTAGGAGGGTTAACGAACACTGAAGCTTTCTTT.

The V gene is TRBV10-3, the J gene TRBJ2-2, with D perhaps TRBD2 (5 bases). V dropped 2 bases and J dropped 7 bases, with 8 bases sitting between them. In germline, CDR1 is ENHRY, CDR2 SYGVKD. The CDR3 length is 13 residues. The CDR3 here is CAISEAGIGELFF. Written as DNA, the CDR3 is TGTGCCATCAGTGAGGCCGGGATCGGGGAGCTGTTTTTT.

This chain links TRBV9 with TRBJ1-1; 10 nucleotides agree with TRBD1. CDR3 length: 15 residues. Trimming at V came to 2 bases and at J to 6 bases, leaving 7 bases not matched to a gene. Germline CDR1 and CDR2: SGDLS and YYNGEE. The CDR3 is CASSVSGTGAPEAFF. CDR3 DNA sequence: TGTGCCAGCAGCGTTTCCGGGACAGGGGCGCCTGAAGCTTTCTTT.